These 26 T cell receptor beta chains originate from one sample sequenced in a study of neurological immune-mediated disorders. MiXCR, applied by TCRdb to the 5' RACE reads, yields one record per CDR3 protein. The data contain tens of thousands of distinct CDR3 sequences, around 10% of them singletons. The sequenced sample consisted of PBMCs. All receptors derive from a woman aged 25 to 39 with HTLV-1-associated myelopathy (HAM/TSP).

Ten or more counts support this clonotype. This chain links TRBV5-1 with TRBJ2-2; 7 positions agree with TRBD1. Losses at the gene ends were 1 base for V and 4 bases for J; bases not matched to a gene: 13. Per germline, CDR1 SGHRS and CDR2 YFSETQ. The CDR3 runs 18 residues. The CDR3 coding sequence is TGCGCCAGCAGCTTGCGATCCCGGACAGGTGTACTCACCGGGGAGCTGTTTTTT. Its protein is CASSLRSRTGVLTGELFF.

This clonotype was seen repeatedly, ten times or more. The V call is TRBV10-2, the J call TRBJ2-7; D is perhaps TRBD1 (6 bases). V dropped 1 base and J dropped 9 bases, with 10 bases sitting between them. From germline, CDR1 is WSHSY and CDR2 SAAADI. The CDR3 has 12 amino acids. The CDR3: CASSEYRAGQYF. The CDR3 DNA reads TGCGCCAGCAGTGAGTACAGGGCCGGGCAGTACTTC.

This clonotype showed up many times. The chain couples TRBV5-1 to TRBJ2-3; 7 bases are shared with TRBD2. The CDR3 consists of 16 residues. Trimming at V came to 5 bases and at J to 2 bases, leaving 11 bases not matched to a gene. Germline V gives CDR1 SGHRS, CDR2 YFSETQ. CDR3 in amino acids: CASRVRAGVNTDTQYF. The CDR3 DNA reads as TGCGCCAGCAGAGTAAGGGCGGGGGTGAACACAGATACGCAGTATTTT.

This clonotype occurred many times. The chain employs TRBV30 and TRBJ2-3; 11 bases line up with TRBD2. The CDR3 sequence is 16 residues long. Looked up from germline, CDR1 is GTSNPN and CDR2 is SVGIG (reference sequence). V trimming: 2 bases; J trimming: 0 bases; junction bases outside the gene matches: 4. The CDR3 loop reads CAWSPGLAGSTDTQYF. CDR3 sequence (DNA): TGTGCCTGGAGTCCCGGACTAGCGGGCAGCACAGATACGCAGTATTTT.

This clonotype has ten or more counts. The J gene is TRBJ2-1, the V gene TRBV5-1; a possible D gene is TRBD1 (5 bases). V dropped 0 bases and J dropped 8 bases, with 6 bases sitting between them. The CDR3 spans 12 residues. Germline lookup yields CDR1 SGHRS and CDR2 YFSETQ. DNA for the CDR3: TGCGCCAGCAGCTTGGAGGGGCATGAGCAGTTCTTC. Amino acids: CASSLEGHEQFF.

The rearrangement uses TRBV24-1 and TRBJ2-3, with D uncertain. CDR1 and CDR2 from the germline V gene are KGHDR and SFDVKD. The CDR3 spans 12 residues. Trimming removed 4 bases from V and 5 bases from J, with 6 bases in between. CDR3 bases: TGTGCCACCAGTGAAGGGAAAGATACGCAGTATTTT. This codes for CATSEGKDTQYF.

This clonotype has ten or more counts. The J gene is TRBJ1-1, the V gene TRBV12-3 or TRBV12-4, with D possibly matching TRBD1 (5 bases). The CDR3 sequence is 13 residues long. The V end lost 8 bases, the J end lost 4 bases, and 14 bases lay between the germline ends. This CDR3 is CASFLGVSTEAFF. Written as DNA, the CDR3 is TGTGCCAGCTTCTTGGGGGTTAGCACTGAAGCTTTCTTT.

This clonotype came up many times. The chain joins TRBV20-1 to TRBJ2-1; the D gene is possibly TRBD2 (6 bases). This CDR3 comprises 15 residues. V was pared by 0 bases and J by 4 bases, with 13 bases between. Germline CDR1 DFQATT, CDR2 SNEGSKA (reference sequence). The CDR3 nucleotides read TGCAGTGCTAGAGACACCGGGACTTCTTACAATGAGCAGTTCTTC. Its protein is CSARDTGTSYNEQFF.

This clonotype came up many times. The chain combines TRBV5-1 with TRBJ2-2; D is unclear. Germline V gene data show CDR1 as SGHRS and CDR2 as YFSETQ. CDR3 size: 16 residues. V was clipped by 5 bases and J by 0 bases, with 14 bases between them. The DNA of the CDR3 is TGCGCCAGCAGAGACCCAAGGAGTTCGAACACCGGGGAGCTGTTTTTT. Translation gives CASRDPRSSNTGELFF.

This clonotype was recorded many times. This sequence joins TRBV20-1 and TRBJ1-2, with TRBD1 matching 7 bases. The CDR3 contains 15 residues. From germline, CDR1 is DFQATT and CDR2 SNEGSKA (reference sequence). With V trimmed by 3 bases and J by 0 bases, 7 bases remained unmatched. This CDR3 is CSARGDSSTNYGYTF. The CDR3 nucleotides are TGCAGTGCTAGGGGGGACAGCTCTACTAACTATGGCTACACCTTC.

This clonotype was observed at least ten times. The DNA of the CDR3 is TGTGCCAGCAGTCCTCTCCCCCTCAGGGCCACCATGAACACTGAAGCTTTCTTT. This gives the protein CASSPLPLRATMNTEAFF. The V gene is TRBV27, the J gene TRBJ1-1; maybe TRBD1 (5 bases). CDR1 MNHEY and CDR2 SMNVEV come from the germline V gene (reference sequence). This CDR3 is built from 18 residues. The ends were cut back, 5 bases at V and 0 bases at J, with 22 bases in the middle.

The V call is TRBV15, the J call TRBJ1-1; D gene uncertain. Looked up from germline, CDR1 is LNHNV and CDR2 is YYDKDF (reference sequence). This CDR3 is 14 amino acids long. V was cut by 1 base and J by 1 base, with 7 bases left in between. CDR3 sequence (DNA): TGTGCCACCAGCAGAGTTAAGGGGAACACTGAAGCTTTCTTT. Its protein is CATSRVKGNTEAFF.

This clonotype was observed at least ten times. The rearrangement links TRBV20-1 to TRBJ2-3; 15 nucleotides line up with TRBD2. The V gene end was trimmed by 2 bases and the J gene end by 6 bases; junction bases not matched to a gene: 12. Looked up from germline, CDR1 is DFQATT and CDR2 is SNEGSKA (reference sequence). The CDR3 is made up of 18 amino acids. The CDR3 here is CSARLIRRTSGGADTQYF. Here the CDR3 DNA reads TGCAGTGCTAGACTAATTAGGCGGACTAGCGGGGGGGCGGATACGCAGTATTTT.

This clonotype has ten or more counts. This CDR3 reads CSARPPSVRQEQPQHF. For the CDR3, the DNA is TGCAGTGCTAGACCACCTAGCGTTCGGCAAGAGCAGCCCCAGCATTTT. The chain combines TRBV20-1 with TRBJ1-5; D gene unclear. This CDR3 region has 16 residues. Germline CDR1 is DFQATT and CDR2 is SNEGSKA (reference sequence). V was trimmed by 2 bases and J by 7 bases, leaving 21 bases between them.

The chain has TRBV29-1 and TRBJ2-7; D not resolved. The CDR3 sequence is 13 residues long. The germline V gene encodes CDR1 SQVTM and CDR2 ANQGSEA. Trimming took off 6 bases at V and 3 bases at J, with 15 bases between the two ends. The CDR3 coding sequence is TGCAGCGTGCCGGGCCGAAATTACTACGAGCAGTACTTC. Protein: CSVPGRNYYEQYF.

This clonotype was found many times. The V gene is TRBV7-6, the J gene TRBJ2-7, with TRBD2 matching over 11 bases. V was pared by 5 bases and J by 5 bases, with 8 bases of the junction left unmatched. This CDR3 has 15 residues. Germline V lookup: CDR1 SGHVS, CDR2 FNYEAQ. The CDR3 is CASSQLAGGPHEQYF. Here the CDR3 DNA reads TGTGCCAGCAGCCAATTAGCGGGGGGGCCCCACGAGCAGTACTTC.

This clonotype has ten or more counts. V is TRBV5-1 and J is TRBJ1-3, with D possibly matching TRBD1 (5 bases). Trimming pared 3 bases from V and 4 bases from J, leaving 14 bases between. CDR3 length equals 15 residues. CDR1 is SGHRS, CDR2 YFSETQ, per germline. CDR3 in DNA: TGCGCCAGCAGCTCACGGGGCCTAGACGGAAACACCATATATTTT. Its protein product is CASSSRGLDGNTIYF.

This clonotype has at least ten counts. This chain connects TRBV10-3 to TRBJ2-1; D is unclear. V was trimmed by 3 bases and J by 8 bases, leaving 11 bases between them. The CDR3 consists of 13 residues. The germline V gene has CDR1 ENHRY and CDR2 SYGVKD. CDR3 nucleotide sequence: TGTGCCATCAGTGACCGAATACCAGATGAGCAGTTCTTC. Protein sequence: CAISDRIPDEQFF.

This clonotype came up many times. The gene calls are TRBV19 and TRBJ2-2; D uncertain. Trimming pared 3 bases from V and 1 base from J, leaving 6 bases between. The length of the CDR3 is 14 residues. Germline-derived CDR1 and CDR2 are LNHDA and SQIVND (reference sequence). This CDR3 reads CASSMRKNTGELFF. Here the CDR3 DNA reads TGTGCCAGTAGTATGAGGAAGAACACCGGGGAGCTGTTTTTT. The full variable domain, rest sourced from reference TRBV19 and TRBJ2-2, is DGGITQSPKYLFRKEGQNVTLSCEQNLNHDAMYWYRQDPGQGLRLIYYSQIVNDFQKGDIAEGYSVSREKKESFPLTVTSAQKNPTAFYLCASSMRKNTGELFFGEGSRLTVL.

The table lists this clonotype with many counts. V usage is TRBV20-1 and J usage is TRBJ2-3, with D tentatively TRBD2 (5 bases). V was shortened by 7 bases and J by 4 bases, with 21 bases between the two germline ends. The CDR3 length is 15 residues. Germline CDR1 DFQATT, CDR2 SNEGSKA (reference sequence). DNA for the CDR3: TGCAGTGGCCGACTAACGAACGTTGCGGCAGATACGCAGTATTTT. Protein: CSGRLTNVAADTQYF.

This clonotype was observed many times. This chain connects TRBV15 to TRBJ1-4; D gene uncertain. The CDR3 sequence is 12 residues long. The germline gives CDR1 LNHNV, CDR2 YYDKDF (reference sequence). V lost 1 base to trimming and J lost 8 bases, with 5 bases between them. CDR3 in amino acids: CATSRVHEKLFF. The CDR3 DNA reads as TGTGCCACCAGCAGAGTGCACGAAAAACTGTTTTTT.

There are many counts of this clonotype. The chain combines TRBV20-1 with TRBJ2-3; tentative D call: TRBD2 (5 bases). This CDR3 has 11 amino acids. With 3 bases removed from V and 11 bases from J, the gap between germline ends came to 12 bases. Germline V gene sequence: CDR1 DFQATT, CDR2 SNEGSKA (reference sequence). This CDR3 is CSASRTLVQYF. Written as DNA, the CDR3 is TGCAGTGCTAGTCGGACTCTCGTGCAGTATTTT.

Ten or more counts support this clonotype. The V gene is TRBV12-3 or TRBV12-4, the J gene TRBJ1-2, with D possibly TRBD1 on 6 matching bases. Between the trimmed V and J ends, which lost 2 bases and 5 bases, there was a span of 9 bases. The CDR3 has 13 amino acids. This CDR3 is CASSLRGRYGYTF. The CDR3 DNA follows: TGTGCCAGCAGTTTAAGGGGGAGATATGGCTACACCTTC.

In its sample, this clonotype was seen many times. The rearrangement links TRBV5-1 to TRBJ2-2; D unresolved. Germline assignment: CDR1 SGHRS and CDR2 YFSETQ. CDR3 length: 14 residues. Trimming removed 2 bases from V and 3 bases from J, with 8 bases in between. The CDR3 protein is CASSLGSHTGELFF. CDR3 nucleotide sequence: TGCGCCAGCAGCTTAGGGTCGCACACCGGGGAGCTGTTTTTT.

This clonotype was detected many times. The chain combines TRBV5-1 with TRBJ2-7; 8 bases match TRBD1. The length of the CDR3 is 13 residues. The germline CDR1 and CDR2 sequences are SGHRS and YFSETQ. Losses at the gene ends were 4 bases for V and 3 bases for J; bases not matched to a gene: 3. CDR3 nucleotides: TGCGCCAGCAGCCGGACAGGGTTCTACGAGCAGTACTTC. Translated, it gives CASSRTGFYEQYF.

This clonotype was observed at least ten times. The chain carries TRBV20-1 and TRBJ2-2; TRBD2 matches at 12 bases. V shed 6 bases and J 0 bases; nucleotides not matched to a gene: 2. Germline V lookup: CDR1 DFQATT, CDR2 SNEGSKA (reference sequence). This CDR3 is 15 amino acids long. CDR3 protein: CSASSGGANTGELFF. The DNA for the CDR3 is TGCAGTGCCTCTAGCGGGGGGGCGAACACCGGGGAGCTGTTTTTT.